The present T cell receptor (beta chain) was sequenced within a study of T cells in localized non-small cell lung cancer (dated by TCRdb to 2018 to 2020). At the level of the whole study: The study analyzed T cell repertoires of roughly 220 early-stage NSCLC patients, comparing tumors and uninvolved tumor-adjacent lungs. The mean age of the NSCLC patients was under 70 years, with 120 to 150 men and around 110 women. The cohort consisted of a few hundred treatment-naive NSCLC patients whose localized lung tumors had been resected.

TCR beta CDR3 regions were sequenced from DNA using the immunoSEQ Assay. On the authors' methods: To compute T cell density, TCR beta template counts were normalized to usable DNA, which was estimated by amplifying housekeeping genes. Using the preseqR package, richness was estimated by extrapolating to 120,000 templates for tissue samples and 400,000 templates for PBMC samples. Clonality was taken to be one minus Pielou's evenness. Tissue-enriched TCRs were identified through differential abundance testing performed on productive amino-acid clonotypes, with a minimum total count of 5 and an alpha of 0.1. The Jaccard Index and the Morisita Overlap Index were used to measure repertoire overlap between compartments. GLIPH grouped TCR beta CDR3s together with public tetramer-defined viral CDR3s, and a viral motif had to include at least three viral sequences and also show V-gene enrichment. This immuneACCESS table, as held by TCRdb, lists in-frame sequences with V and J called but not all clones. Of the missing ones, under half trace to an unresolved V gene in checked studies; the others have no known cause. V, J and clone size are those of that table, while D and trimming were read from the DNA. The sample table records 15,000 to 20,000 clones; over 70% of these occur just once. The ten most abundant clones make up about 29% of the sample.

Compared with germline, V lacks 6 bases and J lacks 3 bases; bases without a gene match: 6. Spanning cysteine to phenylalanine, the CDR3 consists of 15 amino acids. Just the 45-base CDR3 DNA is kept, in frame starting at base 1. CDR1 is given as MNHEY and CDR2 as SVGAGI, both from the germline V gene. At diagnosis, peripheral blood, uninvolved tumor-adjacent lung and tumor were collected and were preserved as a mix of fresh-frozen and FFPE material. For TCR repertoire profiling, blood samples were analyzed in the form of peripheral blood mononuclear cells. In its sample, this clone was seen a few times. The antigen this receptor binds is unknown. No quality values exist for individual bases; no much larger clone is one base distant. Here is what the overall study found, with its caveats: A median of around 60 of the top 100 tumor clones turned up in the paired uninvolved adjacent lung, and under 30 of those clones also ranked among the top 100 of that same adjacent lung. Because multi-region sequencing of the tumors was not done, intratumor heterogeneity could not be ruled out. Because of the exploratory design, TCR variables were selected using unadjusted p-values without false-discovery rate correction. Uninvolved tumor-adjacent lung showed the highest T cell clonality, higher than tumor, which suggests more focused antigenic responses in the uninvolved tumor-adjacent lung. Higher blood T cell density associated with longer overall survival, while higher adjacent-lung clonality associated with shorter survival.

The clonotype originates from a male donor older than 55 with stage I lung adenocarcinoma. The V and J segments used are TRBV6-5 and TRBJ2-7, with 12 central nucleotides matching TRBD1. This specimen consisted of peripheral blood, obtained before any cancer treatment. Read as DNA, the sequence is TGTGCCAGCAGAATGGGACAGGGGGCATTCTACGAGCAGTACTTC. This sequence encodes CASRMGQGAFYEQYF.